The subject of this entry is one T cell receptor beta chain. This entry comes from a study of blood T cell repertoires in COVID-19. Study-wide background: Donors in the United States, Italy and Spain gave samples during acute or convalescent COVID-19.

The germline V and J ends were trimmed by 7 bases and 8 bases, with 17 bases remaining between them. Germline lookup yields CDR1 SNHLY and CDR2 FYNNEI. The CDR3 loop spans 13 amino acids. In the original analysis: Amplified reference gene primers provided the basis for estimating nucleated cell counts. Method: immunoSEQ multiplex PCR; TCRdb's copy keeps in-frame clones and lacks some. The V and J calls and clone size were taken over from that table, and D and trimming were inferred from the DNA. The sample includes roughly 220,000 clones, 86% of them seen just once. The specimen sequenced was PBMCs or T cells enriched from blood (not recorded which). The chain joins TRBV2 to TRBJ1-2, with D unresolved. This clonotype was obtained from a woman in her thirties or forties with acute COVID-19. Here the CDR3 DNA reads TGTGCCAGCACTAATGAACCCCGGGAGGGCTACACCTTC. This encodes CASTNEPREGYTF.